Below, one T cell receptor beta chain is given with its context. Each subset's genomic DNA was shared equally among a number of immunoSEQ plates. The assay was immunoSEQ multiplex PCR, and TCRdb's table has in-frame clones only and misses some. The data show 800,000 or so clones, with about 96% seen just once and about 0.22% held by the top ten. This sample is part of a study of shared clonotypes between healthy human individuals. CD8 cells classed as naive were CD45RO-negative and positively selected for CCR7, excluding terminally differentiated effector memory CD45RA+ cells. J gave up 8 bases and V 8 bases, and 11 bases lay outside the gene matches. CDR3 length: 13 residues. The V gene's germline CDR1 is SEHNR and CDR2 FQNEAQ (reference sequence).

This receptor was identified in a man aged 25 to 40 in good health. V gene TRBV7-9 combines with J gene TRBJ1-2, with TRBD1 identical over 7 bases. The sample was naive CD8+ T cells sorted from blood. CDR3 in DNA: TGTGCCAGCCAAGGAGGGGGCCGGTCCGGCTACACCTTC. This translates into CASQGGGRSGYTF.